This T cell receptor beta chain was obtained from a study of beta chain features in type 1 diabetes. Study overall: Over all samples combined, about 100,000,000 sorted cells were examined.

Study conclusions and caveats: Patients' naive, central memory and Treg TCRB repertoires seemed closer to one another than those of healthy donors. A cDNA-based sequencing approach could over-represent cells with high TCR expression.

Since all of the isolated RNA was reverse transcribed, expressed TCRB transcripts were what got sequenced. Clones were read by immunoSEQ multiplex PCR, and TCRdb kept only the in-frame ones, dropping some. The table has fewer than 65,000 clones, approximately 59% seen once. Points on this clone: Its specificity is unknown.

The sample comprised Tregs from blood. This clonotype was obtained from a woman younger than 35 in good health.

CDR3 loop: CASSLGQGMAYGYTF. Here the CDR3 DNA reads TGTGCCAGCAGCTTAGGGCAGGGCATGGCCTATGGCTACACCTTC. This chain connects TRBV7-2 to TRBJ1-2; D possibly corresponds to TRBD1 (5 bases). From germline, CDR1 is SGHTA and CDR2 FQGNSA. V was shortened by 1 base and J by 4 bases, with 13 bases between the two germline ends. This CDR3 spans 15 amino acids.